Presented here are 7 T cell receptor beta chains from one specimen sequenced in a study of blood T cells in healthy people across ages. Combining a sample-barcoded 5' primer with a J-beta primer mix, a second PCR ran for roughly 7 to 12 cycles. MiXCR, run by TCRdb on the 5' RACE reads, gives a single entry per CDR3 protein. The top ten hold 2% to 2.5% of the sample, which has roughly 2 million distinct CDR3 sequences, roughly 52% seen once. The material sequenced was blood. All receptors derive from a woman aged 40 to 50 in good health.

The chain carries TRBV7-9 and TRBJ2-3; possibly TRBD1 for D (7 bases). V dropped 2 bases and J dropped 4 bases, with 16 bases sitting between them. CDR3 length equals 16 residues. The germline V gene has CDR1 SEHNR and CDR2 FQNEAQ (reference sequence). Here the CDR3 DNA reads TGTGCCAGCAGCTTAAGGGACAGTAAGCGGGCAGATACGCAGTATTTT. Amino acids: CASSLRDSKRADTQYF.

This clonotype was seen once. V gene TRBV20-1 combines with J gene TRBJ2-3; 15 nucleotides align to TRBD2. Per the germline V gene, CDR1 is DFQATT and CDR2 is SNEGSKA (reference sequence). The CDR3 totals 16 residues. V lost 7 bases and J lost 2; bases outside the gene matches: 7. The CDR3: CSVAGLAGGPTDTQYF. CDR3 nucleotide sequence: TGCAGTGTCGCGGGACTAGCGGGGGGCCCCACAGATACGCAGTATTTT.

This chain connects TRBV13 to TRBJ1-6; D call uncertain. CDR1 PRHDT and CDR2 FYEKMQ come from the germline V gene (reference sequence). Deletions cut 1 base from V and 4 bases from J, with 8 bases between. The CDR3 runs 15 residues. Written as DNA, the CDR3 is TGTGCCAGCAGCTTAGCTTCGGCTTATAATTCACCCCTCCACTTT. Translation: CASSLASAYNSPLHF.

This clonotype has a handful of counts. The genes are TRBV20-1 and TRBJ2-4; no firm D call. The CDR3 contains 16 residues. From germline, CDR1 is DFQATT and CDR2 SNEGSKA (reference sequence). Trimming stripped 5 bases from V and 6 bases from J, with 23 bases between. The CDR3 protein is CSASDLGHAVGNIQYF. The CDR3 coding sequence is TGCAGTGCTTCCGACTTAGGTCACGCCGTAGGAAACATTCAGTACTTC.

The chain joins TRBV9 to TRBJ2-1; 8 positions match TRBD2. Germline CDR1 SGDLS, CDR2 YYNGEE. J lost 3 bases, V lost 3 bases, and 8 bases had no gene match. The CDR3 covers 16 residues. For the CDR3, the DNA is TGTGCCAGCAGCGCACCGGGGGGGGCCGGCTACAATGAGCAGTTCTTC. Protein sequence: CASSAPGGAGYNEQFF.

The chain couples TRBV11-2 to TRBJ2-7, with D possibly being TRBD1 or TRBD2 (5 bases each). Germline CDR1 is SGHAT and CDR2 is FQNNGV. CDR3 length: 14 amino acids. The V gene lost 3 bases and the J gene lost 3 bases, with 12 bases spanning the gap. CDR3 sequence (DNA): TGTGCCAGCAGCTTCTCAGGGACGCGCTACGAGCAGTACTTC. This gives the protein CASSFSGTRYEQYF.

The rearrangement joins TRBV11-2 to TRBJ1-2, with 8 bases identical to TRBD1. This CDR3 is 14 amino acids long. V was clipped by 5 bases and J by 3 bases; unmatched bases: 5. Germline V gives CDR1 SGHAT, CDR2 FQNNGV. CDR3 DNA: TGTGCCAGCAGCGTACTGACAGGGGACTATGGCTACACCTTC. Its protein is CASSVLTGDYGYTF.